These 19 T cell receptor beta chains were all obtained from the same sample, sequenced in a study of early T cells in non-severe SARS-CoV-2 infection. Using its own MiXCR run on the 5' RACE reads, TCRdb lists one record per CDR3 protein. The sample yields around 57,000 distinct CDR3 sequences, roughly 6.5% seen once. The source material was whole blood. These receptors were taken from an adult who was a healthcare worker with PCR-confirmed SARS-CoV-2 infection or an uninfected control (not recorded which).

This clonotype was seen repeatedly, ten times or more. The rearrangement joins TRBV11-2 to TRBJ2-3; D may be TRBD2 (6 bases). Trimming cost V 7 bases and J 9 bases, with 14 bases left between them. CDR1 and CDR2 from the germline V gene are SGHAT and FQNNGV. The CDR3 extends over 12 amino acids. CDR3 DNA: TGTGCCAGCACGGAAGCGAGCGGGACGCAGTATTTT. This sequence encodes CASTEASGTQYF.

This clonotype has a handful of counts. The CDR3 reads CASSFDRLTNTQYF. CDR3 in DNA: TGTGCCAGCAGTTTCGACAGACTGACAAATACGCAGTATTTT. The rearrangement uses TRBV27 and TRBJ2-3, with a tentative D call TRBD1 (5 bases). The CDR3 has 14 residues. Germline CDR1 MNHEY, CDR2 SMNVEV (reference sequence). V was cut by 3 bases and J by 7 bases, with 14 bases left in between.

This clonotype was recorded many times. V gene TRBV9 combines with J gene TRBJ2-3; 11 bases agree with TRBD1. The CDR3 sequence is 19 residues long. Trimming cost V 0 bases and J 3 bases; bases outside gene matches: 12. Germline-derived CDR1 and CDR2 are SGDLS and YYNGEE. CDR3 loop: CASSVAGTGGVSVTDTQYF. The DNA for the CDR3 is TGTGCCAGCAGCGTAGCCGGGACAGGGGGAGTTAGTGTAACAGATACGCAGTATTTT.

The rearrangement links TRBV15 to TRBJ2-7; no reliable D call. This CDR3 contains 14 residues. Per germline, CDR1 LNHNV and CDR2 YYDKDF (reference sequence). V lost 0 bases and J lost 2, with 8 bases in between. The CDR3 sequence: CATSRERTAYEQYF. CDR3 DNA: TGTGCCACCAGCAGAGAGAGGACCGCCTACGAGCAGTACTTC.

This clonotype was observed many times. The V gene is TRBV18, the J gene TRBJ2-7, with D uncertain. Trimming left V 2 bases short and J 7 bases short, with 6 bases between. The germline gives CDR1 KGHSH, CDR2 LQKENI. This CDR3 region has 11 residues. DNA for the CDR3: TGTGCCAGCTCACCAGAGGAGGAGCAGTACTTC. Protein product: CASSPEEEQYF.

This clonotype was seen ten or more times. The chain has TRBV5-6 and TRBJ2-7; D remains unclear. In germline, CDR1 is SGHDT, CDR2 YYEEEE. Trimming removed 0 bases from V and 2 bases from J, with 6 bases in between. The CDR3 sequence is 13 residues long. The CDR3 loop is CASSLGFTYEQYF. The DNA for the CDR3 is TGTGCCAGCAGCTTGGGGTTTACCTACGAGCAGTACTTC.

Many counts were recorded for this clonotype. The CDR3 region is CASSPGGWTEAFF. The CDR3 DNA reads as TGTGCCAGCAGCCCCGGGGGTTGGACTGAAGCTTTCTTT. The chain recombines TRBV7-8 with TRBJ1-1; TRBD1 is a possible D gene (5 bases). The CDR3 has 13 residues. Trimming cost V 5 bases and J 5 bases, with 12 bases left between them. CDR1 is SGHVS, CDR2 FQNEAQ, per germline.

This clonotype was counted at least ten times. The chain has TRBV7-8 and TRBJ2-2, with a possible D match to TRBD2 (6 bases). In germline, CDR1 is SGHVS, CDR2 FQNEAQ. The germline V and J ends were trimmed by 3 bases and 6 bases, with 20 bases remaining between them. The CDR3 covers 17 residues. Written as DNA, the CDR3 is TGTGCCAGCAGCTTTGCGGGACTCCCTGTGATCTCCGGGGAGCTGTTTTTT. It translates to CASSFAGLPVISGELFF.

This clonotype was picked up a small number of times. The chain joins TRBV13 to TRBJ2-1; TRBD2 agrees at 13 bases. The CDR3 contains 17 residues. Germline V CDR1 and CDR2: PRHDT, FYEKMQ (reference sequence). V shed 4 bases and J 7 bases; nucleotides not matched to a gene: 10. In DNA, the CDR3 is TGTGCCAGCAGCTACAGACTAGCGGGGGGCCTAGGGAATGAGCAGTTCTTC. Encoded protein: CASSYRLAGGLGNEQFF.

This clonotype was seen many times. The chain carries TRBV10-3 and TRBJ2-3; D is ambiguous. V lost 3 bases and J 1 base, leaving 5 bases between the germline ends. CDR3 length equals 13 residues. The germline CDR1 and CDR2 sequences are ENHRY and SYGVKD. The DNA of the CDR3 is TGTGCCATCAGTGAACAGCGCACAGATACGCAGTATTTT. Residues: CAISEQRTDTQYF.

At least ten counts were recorded for this clonotype. This rearrangement joins TRBV18 to TRBJ2-1; D possibly corresponds to TRBD1 (5 bases). V was clipped by 4 bases and J by 9 bases, with 7 bases between them. This CDR3 is built from 11 residues. Germline CDR1 is KGHSH and CDR2 is LQKENI. Here the CDR3 DNA reads TGTGCCAGCTCACTTCAGGGTGAGCAGTTCTTC. Translating it yields CASSLQGEQFF.

This clonotype was recorded a few times. V gene TRBV4-1 combines with J gene TRBJ2-7; 7 nucleotides agree with TRBD1. Per germline, CDR1 MGHRA and CDR2 YSYEKL. Unmatched junction bases numbered 4, after V lost 4 bases and J lost 4 bases. The CDR3 length is 13 residues. DNA for the CDR3: TGCGCCAGCAGCCTGGGGACAGCTTACGAGCAGTACTTC. Translation: CASSLGTAYEQYF.

This clonotype came up many times. CDR3 sequence reads: CSALEGNQPQHF. In DNA form, the CDR3 reads TGCAGTGCTTTGGAGGGTAATCAGCCCCAGCATTTT. The chain couples TRBV20-1 to TRBJ1-5; no firm D call. The CDR3 spans 12 residues. Germline V gives CDR1 DFQATT, CDR2 SNEGSKA (reference sequence). Trimming left V 5 bases short and J 4 bases short, with 9 bases between.

This clonotype was observed at least ten times. DNA of the CDR3: TGCGCCAGCAGCCTAACCTCCGGCTACGAGCAGTACTTC. It specifies CASSLTSGYEQYF. The chain employs TRBV4-3 and TRBJ2-7, with D unclear. The length of the CDR3 is 13 residues. Trimming stripped 4 bases from V and 3 bases from J, with 10 bases between. The germline gives CDR1 LGHNA, CDR2 YSLEER.

This clonotype occurred many times. This chain links TRBV18 with TRBJ1-6; possibly TRBD1 for D (5 bases). Germline V lookup: CDR1 KGHSH, CDR2 LQKENI. CDR3 length equals 15 residues. V gave up 2 bases and J gave up 9 bases, with 14 bases separating them. CDR3 protein: CASSPDAGSVSPLHF. Here the CDR3 DNA reads TGTGCCAGCTCACCAGACGCAGGGTCGGTTTCACCCCTCCACTTT. The entire variable domain, with the rest obtained from reference TRBV18 and TRBJ1-6, is as follows: NAGVMQNPRHLVRRRGQEARLRCSPMKGHSHVYWYRQLPEEGLKFMVYLQKENIIDESGMPKERFSAEFPKEGPSILRIQQVVRGDSAAYFCASSPDAGSVSPLHFGNGTRLTVT.

The rearrangement links TRBV12-3 or TRBV12-4 to TRBJ1-4, with D possibly matching TRBD1 (5 bases). The ends were cut back, 6 bases at V and 8 bases at J, with 16 bases in the middle. This CDR3 has 14 residues. The CDR3 here is CASSRHTGDEKLFF. The CDR3 DNA follows: TGTGCCAGCAGCCGACACACCGGGGACGAAAAACTGTTTTTT.

This clonotype has a count of ten or more. This CDR3 is CASSFGDYEQYF. DNA of the CDR3: TGTGCCAGCAGCTTCGGAGACTACGAGCAGTACTTC. The rearrangement joins TRBV7-2 to TRBJ2-7, with D unresolved. Germline lookup yields CDR1 SGHTA and CDR2 FQGNSA. This CDR3 is built from 12 residues. V was shortened by 3 bases and J by 3 bases, with 6 bases between the two germline ends.

This clonotype has ten or more counts. The chain carries TRBV9 and TRBJ1-1; D call uncertain. Germline CDR1 and CDR2: SGDLS and YYNGEE. The CDR3 runs 14 residues. Between the trimmed V and J ends, which lost 0 bases and 11 bases, there was a span of 17 bases. CDR3: CASSVGSNPHGAFF. The DNA of the CDR3 is TGTGCCAGCAGCGTAGGGTCAAACCCCCATGGGGCTTTCTTT.

As concerns this clonotype: At one end the junction does not follow the germline gene, possibly because of a read error. The chain joins TRBV18 to TRBJ1-4, with D maybe TRBD1 (5 bases). CDR1 is KGHSH and CDR2 is LQKENI in the germline V gene. The length of the CDR3 is 14 residues. CDR3 nucleotide sequence: TGTGCCAGCTCACCACGGGACTCCAATGGGGGACTGTCTTTT. It translates to CASSPRDSNGGLSF.